This TCR beta chain came from a study of cytomegalovirus exposure and HLA in healthy donors. Study in general: Approximately 85 million unique TCRs from HLA-typed donors were held in an early data release.

In its sample, this clone was seen a few times. Its antigen is still unknown. The CDR3 has 14 residues. Trimming took off 2 bases at V and 10 bases at J, with 17 bases between the two ends. Germline CDR1 SGHAT, CDR2 FQNNGV. Study findings and constraints: Because they were indistinguishable, some V segments, including TRBV6-2 and TRBV6-3, were excluded. It was reported that TCR beta sequences correctly inferred the HLA-A and HLA-B alleles for most subjects. It was assumed in the presence/absence analyses that sequencing depth was roughly uniform across donors.

PCR employed 60 Vbeta and 13 Jbeta primers. The repertoire was sequenced with immunoSEQ multiplex PCR; TCRdb's copy has only in-frame clones and lacks some. The sample records over 150,000 clones, roughly four fifths being singletons. Input material: PBMCs. The origin of this receptor is a man in his fifties in good health and CMV-seropositive. The J gene is TRBJ1-2, the V gene TRBV11-2; D ambiguous. The CDR3 protein is CASSLKFGTGLYTF. For the CDR3, the DNA is TGTGCCAGCAGCTTAAAGTTCGGCACCGGACTCTACACCTTC.